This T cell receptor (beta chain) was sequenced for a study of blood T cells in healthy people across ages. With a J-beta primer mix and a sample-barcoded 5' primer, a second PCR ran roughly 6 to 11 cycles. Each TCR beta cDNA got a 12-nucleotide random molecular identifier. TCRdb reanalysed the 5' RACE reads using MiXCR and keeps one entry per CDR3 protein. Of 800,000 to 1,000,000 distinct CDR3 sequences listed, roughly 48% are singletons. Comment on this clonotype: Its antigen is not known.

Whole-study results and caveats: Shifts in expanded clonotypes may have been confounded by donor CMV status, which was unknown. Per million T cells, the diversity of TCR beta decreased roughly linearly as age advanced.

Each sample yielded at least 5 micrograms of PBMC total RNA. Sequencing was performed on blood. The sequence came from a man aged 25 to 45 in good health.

The CDR3 nucleotides read TGTGCCAGCAGTTACATGGCAGGTGGGGGCAATGAGCAGTTCTTC. This translates into CASSYMAGGGNEQFF. The chain is built from TRBV6-2 or TRBV6-3 and TRBJ2-1; D may correspond to TRBD1 or TRBD2 (5 bases each). Per the germline V gene, CDR1 is MNHEY and CDR2 is SVGEGT. The CDR3 loop spans 15 amino acids. V was pared by 2 bases and J by 6 bases, with 14 bases between.